Listed below are T cell receptor beta chains from one sample, sequenced in a study of shared T cell receptors in the human thymus. Repertoires were generated with immunoSEQ multiplex PCR, while TCRdb's copy carries only in-frame clones and drops some. This table holds 550,000 to 800,000 clones, roughly 88% found once. The data were also submitted as part of a second study, on human thymus T cells.

Specimen: thymocytes. The receptors derive from a girl under three years old with a congenital heart defect. Each CDR3 is given with its conserved first and last residue. The order of the fields is clone size, V gene, D gene, J gene, CDR3 protein, CDR3 DNA. D genes are given only for firm matches. Size is stated for part of the rows, as once, few or many counts, or as a class when the clone is expanded.

size: .; V: TRBV29-1; D: .; J: TRBJ1-3; CDR3: CSVGGELGRGRTGNTIYF; DNA: TGCAGCGTTGGGGGGGAGTTGGGTAGGGGAAGGACTGGAAACACCATATATTTT
size: few; V: TRBV2; D: .; J: TRBJ1-1; CDR3: CASSPKGVPMNTEAFF; DNA: TGTGCCAGCAGTCCAAAAGGAGTTCCGATGAACACTGAAGCTTTCTTT
size: .; V: TRBV19; D: .; J: TRBJ1-2; CDR3: CASSIPSGVVYGYTF; DNA: TGTGCCAGTAGTATACCCTCCGGGGTCGTTTATGGCTACACCTTC
size: .; V: TRBV4-3; D: .; J: TRBJ1-1; CDR3: CASSQDRIKQLEAFF; DNA: TGCGCCAGCAGCCAAGATCGGATTAAACAGCTTGAAGCTTTCTTT
size: .; V: TRBV7-7; D: .; J: TRBJ1-1; CDR3: CASGTNREGHGTEAFF; DNA: TGTGCTAGCGGCACCAACAGGGAGGGACACGGCACTGAAGCTTTCTTT
size: .; V: TRBV10-3; D: .; J: TRBJ2-7; CDR3: CAISQRYRASYEQYF; DNA: TGTGCCATCTCCCAGAGGTACAGGGCCTCCTACGAGCAGTACTTC
size: .; V: TRBV5-4; D: .; J: TRBJ2-5; CDR3: CATRSRETQYF; DNA: TGTGCCACCCGCTCGAGAGAGACCCAGTACTTC
size: .; V: TRBV5-5; D: TRBD1; J: TRBJ2-6; CDR3: CASSRDRTSGANVLTF; DNA: TGTGCCAGCAGCCGGGACAGGACATCTGGGGCCAACGTCCTGACTTTC
size: .; V: TRBV5-6; D: TRBD1; J: TRBJ2-6; CDR3: CASSLEQGATGANVLTF; DNA: TGTGCCAGCAGCTTGGAACAGGGGGCGACTGGGGCCAACGTCCTGACTTTC
size: .; V: TRBV28; D: .; J: TRBJ1-3; CDR3: CASSFLGRSSGNTIYF; DNA: TGTGCCAGCAGTTTCTTAGGAAGGAGCTCTGGAAACACCATATATTTT
size: .; V: TRBV6-6; D: TRBD1; J: TRBJ1-2; CDR3: CASSESGGAWGYTF; DNA: TGTGCCAGCAGCGAGTCAGGGGGCGCGTGGGGCTACACCTTC
size: .; V: TRBV27; D: .; J: TRBJ2-6; CDR3: CASSLGDSGANVLTF; DNA: TGTGCCAGCAGTTTAGGAGACTCTGGGGCCAACGTCCTGACTTTC
size: .; V: TRBV4-1; D: .; J: TRBJ2-7; CDR3: CASSQFERADEQYF; DNA: TGCGCCAGCAGCCAATTCGAGAGGGCCGACGAGCAGTACTTC
size: .; V: TRBV11-2; D: TRBD1; J: TRBJ2-7; CDR3: CASAVTTGGHEQYF; DNA: TGTGCCAGCGCCGTTACGACAGGGGGTCACGAGCAGTACTTC
size: .; V: TRBV27; D: TRBD1; J: TRBJ2-3; CDR3: CASTYRTGGLIDTQYF; DNA: TGTGCCAGCACTTATCGGACAGGGGGCCTGATAGATACGCAGTATTTT
size: .; V: TRBV19; D: .; J: TRBJ1-6; CDR3: CASSQRTESSYNSPLHF; DNA: TGTGCCAGTAGTCAGAGGACAGAGAGCTCCTATAATTCACCCCTCCACTTT
size: .; V: TRBV6-5; D: .; J: TRBJ1-1; CDR3: CASSEAGNPEAFF; DNA: TGTGCCAGCAGTGAAGCGGGGAATCCTGAAGCTTTCTTT
size: .; V: TRBV7-2; D: TRBD1; J: TRBJ2-7; CDR3: CASSSTIFRDRASYEQYF; DNA: TGTGCCAGCAGCTCTACGATATTCCGGGACAGGGCATCCTACGAGCAGTACTTC
size: once; V: TRBV5-1; D: .; J: TRBJ1-3; CDR3: CASSLKPNRVRRSGNTIYF; DNA: TGCGCCAGCAGCTTGAAACCGAACAGGGTGAGGCGGTCTGGAAACACCATATATTTT
size: .; V: TRBV28; D: TRBD2; J: TRBJ2-1; CDR3: CASSLWGEGYNEQFF; DNA: TGTGCCAGCAGTTTATGGGGGGAGGGCTACAATGAGCAGTTCTTC
size: .; V: TRBV4-1; D: .; J: TRBJ1-5; CDR3: CASSQEGAQMTGPGENFRPQHF; DNA: TGCGCCAGCAGCCAAGAAGGAGCCCAAATGACAGGACCCGGGGAAAATTTTCGGCCCCAGCATTTT
size: .; V: TRBV19; D: TRBD2; J: TRBJ2-4; CDR3: CASSLWVRGGGPHKAKNIQYF; DNA: TGTGCCAGTAGCCTCTGGGTGAGAGGCGGGGGGCCCCATAAAGCCAAAAACATTCAGTACTTC
size: .; V: TRBV5-1; D: .; J: TRBJ1-3; CDR3: CASSSGRADSGNTIYF; DNA: TGCGCCAGCAGCAGTGGCAGGGCAGACTCTGGAAACACCATATATTTT
size: .; V: TRBV23-1; D: TRBD1; J: TRBJ1-4; CDR3: CASHRGRSFEGGKLFF; DNA: TGCGCCAGCCACAGGGGCCGTTCTTTCGAGGGGGGAAAACTGTTTTTT
size: .; V: TRBV27; D: TRBD1; J: TRBJ1-2; CDR3: CASSPTGEYYGYTF; DNA: TGTGCCAGCAGTCCCACAGGGGAATACTATGGCTACACCTTC
size: once; V: TRBV28; D: .; J: TRBJ1-5; CDR3: CASSLSTGNNQPQHF; DNA: TGTGCCAGCAGTTTAAGCACAGGGAACAATCAGCCCCAGCATTTT
size: .; V: TRBV5-4; D: .; J: TRBJ2-5; CDR3: CASSFSGASGWETQYF; DNA: TGTGCCAGCAGCTTTAGCGGTGCCTCCGGATGGGAGACCCAGTACTTC
size: .; V: TRBV5-1; D: TRBD1; J: TRBJ1-1; CDR3: CASRRGTGRNNPEAFF; DNA: TGCGCCAGCAGGAGGGGGACAGGACGTAATAACCCAGAAGCTTTCTTT
size: .; V: TRBV7-6; D: TRBD1; J: TRBJ1-6; CDR3: CASSLLDRGHGPLHF; DNA: TGTGCCAGCAGCTTATTGGACAGGGGGCATGGTCCCCTCCACTTT
size: once; V: TRBV19; D: TRBD2; J: TRBJ2-1; CDR3: CASSRNGGERGNEQFF; DNA: TGTGCCAGTAGCAGGAACGGGGGGGAGAGAGGGAATGAGCAGTTCTTC
size: .; V: TRBV15; D: TRBD2; J: TRBJ2-5; CDR3: CATSRDKREGETQYF; DNA: TGTGCCACCAGCAGAGATAAGCGGGAGGGGGAGACCCAGTACTTC
size: .; V: TRBV7-2; D: .; J: TRBJ1-5; CDR3: CASSLQSNQPQHF; DNA: TGTGCCAGCAGCTTACAGAGCAATCAGCCCCAGCATTTT
size: few; V: TRBV30; D: .; J: TRBJ1-1; CDR3: CAWSVVARQDTEAFF; DNA: TGTGCCTGGAGTGTAGTGGCACGCCAGGACACTGAAGCTTTCTTT
size: .; V: TRBV7-9; D: .; J: TRBJ2-6; CDR3: CASSLWGPGANVLTF; DNA: TGTGCCAGCAGCTTATGGGGGCCTGGGGCCAACGTCCTGACTTTC
size: once; V: TRBV29-1; D: .; J: TRBJ2-2; CDR3: CSAGNTGELFF; DNA: TGCAGCGCAGGGAACACCGGGGAGCTGTTTTTT
size: .; V: TRBV6-5; D: .; J: TRBJ1-1; CDR3: CASSYIGGSENTEAFF; DNA: TGTGCCAGCAGTTACATTGGAGGTAGTGAGAACACTGAAGCTTTCTTT
size: .; V: TRBV11-2; D: .; J: TRBJ2-7; CDR3: CATNKNCCGPLYEQYF; DNA: TGTGCCACCAATAAAAATTGCTGCGGGCCCCTATACGAGCAGTACTTC
size: few; V: TRBV11-2; D: .; J: TRBJ1-4; CDR3: CASSLSRLRVEEKLFF; DNA: TGTGCCAGCAGCTTATCTCGTCTGAGGGTGGAGGAAAAACTGTTTTTT
size: .; V: TRBV6-5; D: TRBD2; J: TRBJ2-7; CDR3: CASSNGGIQGYEQYF; DNA: TGTGCCAGCAGCAACGGGGGGATTCAAGGATACGAGCAGTACTTC
size: .; V: TRBV7-4; D: .; J: TRBJ1-2; CDR3: CASSFCDSCTNYGYTF; DNA: TGTGCCAGCAGCTTTTGTGACAGCTGCACTAACTATGGCTACACCTTC
size: .; V: TRBV7-7; D: TRBD1; J: TRBJ2-5; CDR3: CASSPHDRGARSLVETQYF; DNA: TGTGCTAGCAGCCCACACGACAGGGGCGCCCGGAGCTTGGTGGAGACCCAGTACTTC
size: .; V: TRBV7-9; D: TRBD2; J: TRBJ2-1; CDR3: CASSPRSGLSHEQFF; DNA: TGTGCCAGCAGCCCAAGATCGGGACTATCCCATGAGCAGTTCTTC
size: .; V: TRBV7-9; D: TRBD1; J: TRBJ1-2; CDR3: CASSRSRVGRGEGYGYTF; DNA: TGTGCCAGCAGCCGCAGTCGGGTAGGCAGGGGGGAAGGCTATGGCTACACCTTC
size: .; V: TRBV7-2; D: .; J: TRBJ2-3; CDR3: CASSSSDTQYF; DNA: TGTGCCAGCAGCTCCTCAGATACGCAGTATTTT
size: .; V: TRBV5-4; D: TRBD2; J: TRBJ2-7; CDR3: CASSRGDEQYF; DNA: TGTGCCAGCAGCCGGGGGGACGAGCAGTACTTC
size: .; V: TRBV20-1; D: .; J: TRBJ1-2; CDR3: CSAVNNGYTF; DNA: TGCAGTGCTGTAAATAATGGCTACACCTTC
size: once; V: TRBV18; D: .; J: TRBJ1-5; CDR3: CASSLEGTQPQHF; DNA: TGTGCCAGCTCACTCGAGGGAACTCAGCCCCAGCATTTT
size: .; V: TRBV25-1; D: TRBD1; J: TRBJ1-6; CDR3: CASSARDRDNNSPLHF; DNA: TGTGCCAGCAGTGCCCGAGACAGGGACAATAATTCACCCCTCCACTTT
size: .; V: TRBV5-1; D: .; J: TRBJ2-7; CDR3: CASSFRGGGTYEQYF; DNA: TGCGCCAGCAGCTTTCGAGGAGGAGGGACTTACGAGCAGTACTTC
size: once; V: TRBV19; D: TRBD1; J: TRBJ1-1; CDR3: CASSTARTGGGPEAFF; DNA: TGTGCCAGTAGTACCGCAAGGACAGGCGGCGGCCCTGAAGCTTTCTTT
size: .; V: TRBV14; D: .; J: TRBJ1-1; CDR3: CASSQRQTPLNTEAFF; DNA: TGTGCCAGCAGCCAAAGGCAGACACCCCTGAACACTGAAGCTTTCTTT
size: .; V: TRBV5-1; D: .; J: TRBJ2-2; CDR3: CASGFRGGTGELFF; DNA: TGCGCCAGCGGATTCAGAGGGGGCACCGGGGAGCTGTTTTTT
size: .; V: TRBV12-2; D: .; J: TRBJ1-1; CDR3: CASRSPGQFTEAFF; DNA: TGTGCAAGTCGCTCACCGGGACAATTCACTGAAGCTTTCTTT
size: once; V: TRBV18; D: .; J: TRBJ2-2; CDR3: CASLLGGQSYTGELFF; DNA: TGTGCCAGCTTACTCGGGGGACAGAGCTACACCGGGGAGCTGTTTTTT
size: .; V: TRBV5-1; D: TRBD2; J: TRBJ2-3; CDR3: CASSLASTSGGASGTDTQYF; DNA: TGCGCCAGCAGCTTGGCCTCGACTAGCGGGGGGGCGTCCGGCACAGATACGCAGTATTTT
size: .; V: TRBV5-1; D: .; J: TRBJ1-2; CDR3: CASSTDPRVQDYTF; DNA: TGCGCCAGCAGCACCGACCCCAGGGTGCAAGACTACACCTTC